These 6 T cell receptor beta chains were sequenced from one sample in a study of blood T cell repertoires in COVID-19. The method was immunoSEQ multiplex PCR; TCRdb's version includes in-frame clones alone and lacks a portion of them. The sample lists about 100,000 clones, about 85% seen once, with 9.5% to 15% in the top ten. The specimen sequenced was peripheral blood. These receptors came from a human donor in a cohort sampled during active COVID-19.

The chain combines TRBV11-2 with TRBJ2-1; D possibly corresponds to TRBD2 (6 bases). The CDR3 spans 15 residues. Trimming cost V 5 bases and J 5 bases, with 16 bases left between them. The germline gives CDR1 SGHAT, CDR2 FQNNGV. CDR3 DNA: TGTGCCAGCAGCCCTGGGGGAGGATCACACAATGAGCAGTTCTTC. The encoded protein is CASSPGGGSHNEQFF.

CDR3 residues: CASSYGDSQPQHF. The CDR3 DNA reads as TGTGCCAGCAGTTACGGCGACTCTCAGCCCCAGCATTTT. The chain links TRBV6-5 to TRBJ1-5; D ambiguous. V lost 2 bases to trimming and J lost 6 bases, with 8 bases between them. CDR3 length: 13 residues. CDR1 and CDR2 (germline): MNHEY, SVGAGI.

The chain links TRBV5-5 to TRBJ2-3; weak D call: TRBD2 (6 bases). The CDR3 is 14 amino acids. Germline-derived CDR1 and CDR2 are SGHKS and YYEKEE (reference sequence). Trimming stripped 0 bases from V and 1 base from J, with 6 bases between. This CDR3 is CASSLASGTDTQYF. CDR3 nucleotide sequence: TGTGCCAGCAGCTTGGCTAGCGGCACAGATACGCAGTATTTT.

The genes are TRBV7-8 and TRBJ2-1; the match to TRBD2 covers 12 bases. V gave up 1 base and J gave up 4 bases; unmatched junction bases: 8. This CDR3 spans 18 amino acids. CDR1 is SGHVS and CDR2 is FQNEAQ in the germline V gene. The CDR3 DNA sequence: TGTGCCAGCAGCTTAGTTCGGCCTAGCGGGGGGGCTTACAATGAGCAGTTCTTC. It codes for CASSLVRPSGGAYNEQFF.

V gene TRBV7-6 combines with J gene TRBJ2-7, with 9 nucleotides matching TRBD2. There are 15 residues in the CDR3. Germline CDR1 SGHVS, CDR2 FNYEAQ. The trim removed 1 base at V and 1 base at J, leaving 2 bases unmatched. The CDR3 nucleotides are TGTGCCAGCAGCTTAGAAGCGGGAGGTTCCTACGAGCAGTACTTC. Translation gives CASSLEAGGSYEQYF.

CDR3 DNA: TGTGCCAGCAGCTTGGGGGGGGGCCTTGGCTACACCTTC. Its protein is CASSLGGGLGYTF. The gene calls are TRBV7-2 and TRBJ1-2; tentatively, D is TRBD1 (6 bases). This CDR3 contains 13 residues. Trimming took 3 bases from V and 7 from J, leaving 12 bases between them. The germline V gene encodes CDR1 SGHTA and CDR2 FQGNSA.